This TCR beta chain was identified in a study of CXCR3-negative and CXCR3-positive naive CD8 T cells. Findings and limits, study-wide: Greater hydrophobicity was found in TRB CDR3s of CXCR3-positive naive cells than of CXCR3-negative naive cells.

Carrying UMI labels, the TRB cDNA libraries were prepared through 5' RACE. With the 5' RACE reads reprocessed, TCRdb shows one record per CDR3 protein and no DNA. Its table lists some 130,000 distinct CDR3 sequences. Remarks on this clonotype: Antigen unknown.

There are 16 residues in the CDR3. CDR1 and CDR2 from the germline V gene are SGHDN and FVKESK. The source material was naive CXCR3+ CD8+ T cells from blood. Regarding subset: CD45RO-CCR7+CD27+CD95- naive CD8+ T cells expressing CXCR3 (TNR3+). This TCR was recovered from a human donor in good health. Some clones in this sample may be carry-over from other donors' samples. The chain has TRBV14 and TRBJ2-3; without DNA, the TCRdb call of TRBD2 cannot be checked. The CDR3 protein is CASSQLQAGPTDTQYF.